By share of the sample, the clone carrying this T cell receptor beta chain is medium-sized. Germline V gene lookup returns CDR1 SGHNT and CDR2 YYREEE (reference sequence). The length of the CDR3 is 15 residues. V dropped 4 bases and J dropped 0 bases, with 14 bases sitting between them. The data stem from a study of T cell repertoires in aging, cancer and after chemotherapy. TRB rearrangements spanning V, D and J were amplified using mixed TRB-A/B primers. From the multiplex PCR reads, TCRdb called clonotypes with MiXCR, one entry per CDR3 protein. The table records under 4,500 distinct CDR3 sequences, about 23% of them present only once. The template was genomic DNA from peripheral blood, not RNA.

Sequenced material: blood. This sequence originates from a human donor with a solid tumor. The V call is TRBV5-4, the J call TRBJ2-7; possible D gene TRBD2, 6 bases. CDR3 amino acids: CASSRGVMSSYEQYF. CDR3 nucleotide sequence: TGTGCCAGCAGCCGCGGGGTTATGAGCTCCTACGAGCAGTACTTC.